This record looks at one TCR beta chain sequence and its context. This record belongs to a study of T-cell reconstitution after alpha-beta-depleted transplantation in children. During its preparation, the TCRbeta library received unique molecular identifiers. Via MiXCR, TCRdb re-called the PCR reads, giving one row per CDR3 protein. The sample contains approximately 400,000 distinct CDR3 sequences, approximately 11% of which appear only once. Germline loops: CDR1 ENHRY, CDR2 SYGVKD. V dropped 7 bases and J dropped 3; count of bases not matched to a gene: 1. The CDR3 is made up of 12 amino acids. The sample in question was PBMCs from the stem cell graft donor, obtained from the stem cell graft. The chain recombines TRBV10-3 with TRBJ2-3; 7 bases match TRBD2. This TCR derives from a human donor who donated a stem cell graft to a child with acute myeloid leukemia. CDR3 region: CAIKAGTDTQYF. CDR3 nucleotides: TGTGCCATCAAAGCGGGAACAGATACGCAGTATTTT.